These T cell receptor beta chains were read from a single sample in a study of vaccination and CD4 T cells after COVID-19. The antigens for these receptors are not known. TCRdb ran MiXCR on the PCR reads and lists one entry per CDR3 protein. Among approximately 20,000 distinct CDR3 sequences listed, roughly 46% were seen once. The material was CD4+ T cells from blood, cultured in vitro, obtained about 7 months after SARS-CoV-2 vaccination. The receptors stem from a human donor who had recovered from COVID-19. Each CDR3 is given with its conserved first and last residue. Each record gives: D gene, clone size, J gene, V gene, CDR3 DNA, CDR3 protein. D genes are given only for firm matches. Clone size, where shown, is once, few, many, or a class for clones that have expanded.

TRBD2	.	TRBJ2-5	TRBV6-1	TGTGCCAGCAGTATTTCGCGGGGGGGAGGAGAGACCCAGTACTTC	CASSISRGGGETQYF
.	few	TRBJ1-1	TRBV20-1	TGCAGTGCTAGAGATGTATGGGGCTGGGATAACACTGAAGCTTTCTTT	CSARDVWGWDNTEAFF
TRBD2	.	TRBJ2-7	TRBV20-1	TGCAGTGCTAGTAGCGGGGTGTTCCACGAGCAGTACTTC	CSASSGVFHEQYF
.	.	TRBJ2-7	TRBV20-1	TGCAGTGCTAGAGATATGCGGGTCTCCTACGAGCAGTACTTC	CSARDMRVSYEQYF
TRBD1	.	TRBJ1-2	TRBV7-8	TGTGCCAGCAGCTCATCGTCACAGGGGGCTGGGGGCTACACCTTC	CASSSSSQGAGGYTF
.	.	TRBJ2-7	TRBV7-2	TGTGCCAGCAGCTCGCAGGGTGGTATTGGGTACGAGCAGTACTTC	CASSSQGGIGYEQYF
.	.	TRBJ1-1	TRBV7-9	TGTGCCAGCAGCTTAGGAACGGGACAGAACACTGAAGCTTTCTTT	CASSLGTGQNTEAFF
.	.	TRBJ1-2	TRBV6-1	TGTGCCAGCAGTGGGGAGGGTTATGGCTACACCTTC	CASSGEGYGYTF
.	.	TRBJ1-2	TRBV20-1	TGCAGTGCCTCACATAATAACTATGGCTACACCTTC	CSASHNNYGYTF
TRBD2	.	TRBJ2-7	TRBV4-3	TGCGCCAGCAGCCAAGTGGCGGGAGGCCTCTCCTACGAGCAGTACTTC	CASSQVAGGLSYEQYF
TRBD2	.	TRBJ2-3	TRBV19	TGTGCCAGTAGTCGAGAGGGACTAATCACAGATACGCAGTATTTT	CASSREGLITDTQYF
.	few	TRBJ1-1	TRBV20-1	TGCAGTGCTAGTGCGGGGGCGATATTGGAAGCTTTCTTT	CSASAGAILEAFF
.	.	TRBJ1-6	TRBV18	TGTGCCAGCTCACCGCGGAGGCCGAACCGCGATTCACCCCTCCACTTT	CASSPRRPNRDSPLHF
TRBD1	.	TRBJ2-3	TRBV7-3	TGTGCCAGCAGCCGGACAGGGAGCACAGATACGCAGTATTTT	CASSRTGSTDTQYF
.	.	TRBJ2-3	TRBV27	TGTGCCAGCAGCCGCCGGGGCACAGATACGCAGTATTTT	CASSRRGTDTQYF
.	.	TRBJ2-5	TRBV7-6	TGTGCCAGCAGCCCAGTGCGCGGAGGCCAAGAGACCCAGTACTTC	CASSPVRGGQETQYF
.	.	TRBJ2-2	TRBV27	TGTGCCAGCATGGGGGGTTCCTCCGGGGAGCTGTTTTTT	CASMGGSSGELFF
TRBD1	.	TRBJ2-3	TRBV15	TGTGCCACCAGCAGAGATAGGGACAGGAGCACAGATACGCAGTATTTT	CATSRDRDRSTDTQYF
.	.	TRBJ2-5	TRBV9	TGTGCCAGCAGCGCTAGCGTTGGAGAGACCCAGTACTTC	CASSASVGETQYF
TRBD1	.	TRBJ1-2	TRBV6-1	TGTGCCAGCAAACCGACAGGGTCCTATGGCTACACCTTC	CASKPTGSYGYTF
.	once	TRBJ2-7	TRBV21-1	TGTGCCAGCAGCAAAGGCCATTACGCCGGCTACGAGCAGTACTTC	CASSKGHYAGYEQYF
TRBD1	.	TRBJ2-7	TRBV10-1	TGCGCCAGCAGAACATCACGGGACAGGTTCTACGAGCAGTACTTC	CASRTSRDRFYEQYF
.	.	TRBJ2-5	TRBV4-2	TGTGCCAGCAGCCAAGAACCCCCAGGACGGGGGCGGGAGACCCAGTACTTC	CASSQEPPGRGRETQYF
TRBD2	.	TRBJ2-5	TRBV5-5	TGTGCCAGCGTACCTCGACTAGCGGGACCAGTGGGGGGAGAGACCCAGTACTTC	CASVPRLAGPVGGETQYF
.	once	TRBJ2-5	TRBV5-1	TGCGCCAGCAGCTTGGTTTCGCCAGACCAAGAGACCCAGTACTTC	CASSLVSPDQETQYF
.	few	TRBJ1-2	TRBV20-1	TGCAGTGCTAGTTTGGGCACGGCCGATAACTATGGCTACACCTTC	CSASLGTADNYGYTF
.	.	TRBJ1-1	TRBV27	TGTGCCAGCAGTGAGCGGATGAACACTGAAGCTTTCTTT	CASSERMNTEAFF
.	.	TRBJ2-5	TRBV11-2	TGTGCCAGCAGCCCACACGGGACTCCTCCCAGGACCCAGTACTTC	CASSPHGTPPRTQYF
.	.	TRBJ1-1	TRBV20-1	TGCAGTGCTAGGCGACAGCCTTTGAACACTGAAGCTTTCTTT	CSARRQPLNTEAFF